What follows are 21 T cell receptor beta chains derived from one specimen sequenced in a study of T cell repertoires in cytomegalovirus infection. The antigens of these receptors remain unknown. Using its own MiXCR run on the reads, TCRdb lists one record per CDR3 protein. The sample lists 300,000 to 400,000 distinct CDR3 sequences, about 28% occurring once. The sequencing here drew on cultured PBMCs, taken from culture after CMV antigen stimulation. The receptors were sampled from a human donor in good health (CMV status not recorded). Some clones in this sample may be carry-over from other donors' samples.

This clonotype was counted only a few times. The chain combines TRBV28 with TRBJ1-5, with 8 nucleotides matching TRBD1. CDR1 is MDHEN, CDR2 SYDVKM, per germline. Losses at the gene ends were 3 bases for V and 5 bases for J; bases not matched to a gene: 9. This CDR3 has 16 residues. The CDR3 bases are TGTGCCAGCAGTTTCGGAGGACAGGGCGAGGATCAGCCCCAGCATTTT. Translated: CASSFGGQGEDQPQHF.

The genes are TRBV19 and TRBJ1-1, with TRBD1 identical over 9 bases. This CDR3 region has 15 residues. Germline V gene data show CDR1 as LNHDA and CDR2 as SQIVND (reference sequence). J was trimmed by 4 bases and V by 4 bases; bases with no gene match: 7. The CDR3 spells CASSTWTGESTEAFF. The CDR3 nucleotides read TGTGCCAGTAGTACTTGGACAGGGGAGAGCACTGAAGCTTTCTTT.

This clonotype was recorded a few times. The V gene is TRBV20-1, the J gene TRBJ1-4; a weak D match, TRBD1 (5 bases). This CDR3 has 14 amino acids. V was cut by 3 bases and J by 0 bases, with 8 bases left in between. Germline CDR1 DFQATT, CDR2 SNEGSKA (reference sequence). The CDR3 protein is CSASKGPTNEKLFF. DNA for the CDR3: TGCAGTGCTAGCAAGGGGCCAACTAATGAAAAACTGTTTTTT.

This clonotype was picked up a small number of times. The V call is TRBV28, the J call TRBJ1-4, with TRBD1 as a possible D gene (5 bases). This CDR3 is 11 amino acids long. V lost 6 bases and J lost 12, with 11 bases in between. The V gene's germline CDR1 is MDHEN and CDR2 SYDVKM. The CDR3 DNA is TGTGCCAGCAGAACCAAAGGGGAACTGTTTTTT. Amino acid sequence: CASRTKGELFF.

This rearrangement joins TRBV7-8 to TRBJ2-3; D is unclear. The CDR3 is 13 residues long. The ends were cut back, 4 bases at V and 3 bases at J, with 8 bases in the middle. CDR1 SGHVS and CDR2 FQNEAQ come from the germline V gene. Written as DNA, the CDR3 is TGTGCCAGCAGCTCCGCATATACAGATACGCAGTATTTT. It codes for CASSSAYTDTQYF. Combining the CDR3 with reference TRBV7-8 and TRBJ2-3 gives the whole variable domain GAGVSQSPRYKVAKRGQDVALRCDPISGHVSLFWYQQALGQGPEFLTYFQNEAQLDKSGLPSDRFFAERPEGSVSTLKIQRTQQEDSAVYLCASSSAYTDTQYFGPGTRLTVL.

The chain joins TRBV12-3 or TRBV12-4 to TRBJ1-1; D may be TRBD1 (5 bases). Trimming left V 6 bases short and J 7 bases short, with 12 bases between. This CDR3 is 12 amino acids long. For the CDR3, the DNA is TGTGCCAGCAGCCACGTTCAGGGTGAAGCTTTCTTT. It specifies CASSHVQGEAFF.

This clonotype showed up many times. The CDR3 loop is CSANGGRGLDEQYF. The CDR3, as DNA: TGCAGTGCAAACGGGGGTCGGGGACTTGACGAGCAGTACTTC. The gene calls are TRBV20-1 and TRBJ2-7; D possibly corresponds to TRBD2 (6 bases). Germline CDR1 is DFQATT and CDR2 is SNEGSKA (reference sequence). The CDR3 has 14 residues. Trimming removed 6 bases from V and 5 bases from J, with 20 bases in between.

The V and J genes are TRBV28 and TRBJ2-7; D gene uncertain. The CDR3 loop spans 14 amino acids. V was trimmed by 7 bases and J by 0 bases, leaving 13 bases between them. Germline CDR1 reads MDHEN; CDR2 reads SYDVKM. The CDR3 loop is CASTVDGSSYEQYF. In DNA, the CDR3 is TGTGCCAGCACCGTCGACGGATCCTCCTACGAGCAGTACTTC.

The chain links TRBV20-1 to TRBJ1-2; 10 nucleotides match TRBD1. Trimming removed 2 bases from V and 2 bases from J; junction bases left unmatched: 5. The CDR3 is 15 residues long. Looked up from germline, CDR1 is DFQATT and CDR2 is SNEGSKA (reference sequence). For the CDR3, the DNA is TGCAGTGCTAGACCGAGGACAGGGGGGAACTATGGCTACACCTTC. Residues: CSARPRTGGNYGYTF.

There are a few counts of this clonotype. The J gene is TRBJ2-5, the V gene TRBV5-6; 8 bases line up with TRBD1. Germline trimming cut 4 bases from V and 4 bases from J; bases unmatched to any gene: 12. This CDR3 contains 16 residues. Germline CDR1 reads SGHDT; CDR2 reads YYEEEE. Here the CDR3 DNA reads TGTGCCAGCAGCCTTATAGTTGGACAGGGTGGAGAGACCCAGTACTTC. It encodes CASSLIVGQGGETQYF. The variable domain in full, with the rest retrieved from reference TRBV5-6 and TRBJ2-5, is DAGVTQSPTHLIKTRGQQVTLRCSPKSGHDTVSWYQQALGQGPQFIFQYYEEEERQRGNFPDRFSGHQFPNYSSELNVNALLLGDSALYLCASSLIVGQGGETQYFGPGTRLLVL.

A few counts support this clonotype. The CDR3 nucleotides are TGTGCCAGCAGCTCTACCGGACGGGGCGAAATCTACAATGAGCAGTTCTTC. It yields the protein CASSSTGRGEIYNEQFF. The J gene is TRBJ2-1, the V gene TRBV7-9; D tentatively reads TRBD1 or TRBD2 (5 bases each). CDR3 size: 17 residues. Germline-derived CDR1 and CDR2 are SEHNR and FQNEAQ (reference sequence). V was shortened by 4 bases and J by 3 bases, with 19 bases between the two germline ends. Complete variable domain (other parts from reference TRBV7-9 and TRBJ2-1): DTGVSQNPRHKITKRGQNVTFRCDPISEHNRLYWYRQTLGQGPEFLTYFQNEAQLEKSRLLSDRFSAERPKGSFSTLEIQRTEQGDSAMYLCASSSTGRGEIYNEQFFGPGTRLTVL.

This clonotype occurred a few times. The chain joins TRBV7-8 to TRBJ1-4; D gene ambiguous. CDR1 is SGHVS and CDR2 is FQNEAQ in the germline V gene. V was shortened by 1 base and J by 3 bases, with 9 bases between the two germline ends. The CDR3 length is 15 residues. The CDR3 region has the DNA TGTGCCAGCAGCTTAGAGGTTCGGTCTAATGAAAAACTGTTTTTT. Translated: CASSLEVRSNEKLFF.

This clonotype was picked up many times. This chain links TRBV7-2 with TRBJ1-5; no clear D. CDR1 and CDR2 (germline): SGHTA, FQGNSA. The CDR3 contains 13 residues. V was shortened by 1 base and J by 9 bases, with 10 bases between the two germline ends. The DNA of the CDR3 is TGTGCCAGCAGCTTAGAAGCCCAACGGCCCCAGCATTTT. Translated, it gives CASSLEAQRPQHF. Based on the CDR3 plus reference TRBV7-2 and TRBJ1-5, the full variable domain is GAGVSQSPSNKVTEKGKDVELRCDPISGHTALYWYRQSLGQGLEFLIYFQGNSAPDKSGLPSDRFSAERTGGSVSTLTIQRTQQEDSAVYLCASSLEAQRPQHFGDGTRLSIL.

This clonotype was seen more than once but under ten times. The chain links TRBV12-3 or TRBV12-4 to TRBJ1-1; D is uncertain. V dropped 6 bases and J dropped 5 bases, with 13 bases sitting between them. This CDR3 region has 13 residues. CDR3 residues: CASSRGPWTEAFF. CDR3 nucleotides: TGTGCCAGCAGCCGTGGACCGTGGACTGAAGCTTTCTTT.

This clonotype has more than one count but fewer than ten. V usage is TRBV10-3 and J usage is TRBJ2-7, with TRBD1 as a possible D gene (9 bases). V was shortened by 4 bases and J by 6 bases, with 19 bases between the two germline ends. Germline CDR1 reads ENHRY; CDR2 reads SYGVKD. The CDR3 is 15 amino acids. CDR3 in amino acids: CAISGTSRTGAEQYF. The DNA of the CDR3 is TGTGCCATCAGTGGGACTAGCAGGACAGGGGCCGAGCAGTACTTC.

This clonotype appeared many times. The chain recombines TRBV11-3 with TRBJ2-3; the match to TRBD2 covers 13 bases. The junction had 4 bases not matched to a gene; V was cut back by 4 bases and J by 3 bases. CDR3 length: 16 residues. Per germline, CDR1 SGHNT and CDR2 YENEEA. The CDR3 bases are TGTGCCAGCAGCTCCGGGACTAGCGGGACAACAGATACGCAGTATTTT. This encodes CASSSGTSGTTDTQYF.

The V gene is TRBV10-3, the J gene TRBJ2-5; D is possibly TRBD1 or TRBD2 (5 bases each). Germline CDR1 ENHRY, CDR2 SYGVKD. Trimming removed 0 bases at V and 2 bases at J, with 13 bases between. The CDR3 is made up of 16 amino acids. The CDR3, as DNA: TGTGCCATCAGTGAGTCGAAAGGGACCAATCAAGAGACCCAGTACTTC. Translation gives CAISESKGTNQETQYF.

The sample holds many counts of this clonotype. The V gene is TRBV7-6, the J gene TRBJ1-2; 7 bases line up with TRBD1. J lost 2 bases, V lost 3 bases, and 6 bases had no gene match. This CDR3 is 15 amino acids long. Germline lookup yields CDR1 SGHVS and CDR2 FNYEAQ. CDR3 region: CASSLTPGQNYGYTF. CDR3 DNA sequence: TGTGCCAGCAGCTTGACCCCGGGACAGAACTATGGCTACACCTTC. Using reference TRBV7-6 and TRBJ1-2 for the parts outside the CDR3, the full variable domain is GAGVSQSPRYKVTKRGQDVALRCDPISGHVSLYWYRQALGQGPEFLTYFNYEAQQDKSGLPNDRFSAERPEGSISTLTIQRTEQRDSAMYRCASSLTPGQNYGYTFGSGTRLTVV.

The chain has TRBV7-4 and TRBJ2-7; a possible D gene is TRBD1 (9 bases). The CDR3 spans 15 residues. V was pared by 5 bases and J by 3 bases, with 17 bases between. Germline V gene data show CDR1 as SGHVT and CDR2 as SQSDAQ. The chain's CDR3 is CASSISGTGFYEQYF. CDR3 nucleotide sequence: TGTGCCAGCAGCATTAGCGGGACAGGGTTCTACGAGCAGTACTTC.

In this sample, this clonotype turned up a few times. The chain is built from TRBV27 and TRBJ2-7; 14 nucleotides match TRBD2. J was trimmed by 4 bases and V by 6 bases; bases with no gene match: 8. This CDR3 is 16 amino acids long. CDR1 and CDR2 from the germline V gene are MNHEY and SMNVEV (reference sequence). The CDR3 protein is CASRVTGTSGSYEQYF. CDR3 DNA: TGTGCCAGCAGAGTAACCGGGACTAGCGGGAGTTACGAGCAGTACTTC.

The V gene is TRBV12-3 or TRBV12-4, the J gene TRBJ2-1; tentatively, D is TRBD1 (5 bases). Trimming pared 3 bases from V and 8 bases from J, leaving 14 bases between. CDR3 size: 14 residues. The chain's CDR3 is CASSFLQGYDEQFF. The DNA for the CDR3 is TGTGCCAGCAGTTTCCTCCAGGGTTACGATGAGCAGTTCTTC.